This T cell receptor beta chain was obtained from a study of blood T cell repertoires in COVID-19. About the study: Samples representing acute and convalescent COVID-19 were sourced from the United States, Italy and Spain.

Some clones are missing from TCRdb's copy, which holds only in-frame ones; the method was immunoSEQ multiplex PCR. Altogether 150,000 to 200,000 clones are present, about 80% being singletons, with the ten largest covering under 3%. There are 15 residues in the CDR3. Germline assignment: CDR1 SNHLY and CDR2 FYNNEI. The J segment lost 2 bases and the V segment lost 2 bases, leaving 3 bases of the junction unmatched. J is TRBJ1-3 and V is TRBV2; 7 bases match TRBD1. The receptor was derived from a human donor with acute or convalescent COVID-19. The donor label of this sample is uncertain. Sequencing used peripheral blood. The CDR3 DNA reads as TGTGCCAGCAGTGAAAGGACAGGCGCTGGAAACACCATATATTTT. Its translation: CASSERTGAGNTIYF.